This T cell receptor beta chain was documented in a study of blood T cell repertoires in COVID-19. V lost 5 bases, J lost 3 bases, and 8 bases stayed unmatched. This CDR3 contains 16 residues. Germline assignment: CDR1 KGHDR and CDR2 SFDVKD. In the study's own analysis: Scientists estimated how many nucleated cells there were by amplifying reference gene primers. Libraries were prepared by immunoSEQ multiplex PCR; TCRdb keeps only in-frame clonotypes and omits some of them. V and J calls and clone size are as listed in that table; D and trimming were resolved from the DNA. The sample gives about 300,000 clones, 85% to 90% of which show up once; less than 11% is in the top ten.

The chain combines TRBV24-1 with TRBJ2-3; TRBD1 aligns across 9 bases. Sequencing input: PBMCs or T cells enriched from blood (not recorded which). This TCR was sampled from a woman younger than 35 who had recovered from COVID-19. DNA of the CDR3: TGTGCCACCAGTGCCCTCGGGACAGGGTGGACAGATACGCAGTATTTT. It translates to CATSALGTGWTDTQYF.